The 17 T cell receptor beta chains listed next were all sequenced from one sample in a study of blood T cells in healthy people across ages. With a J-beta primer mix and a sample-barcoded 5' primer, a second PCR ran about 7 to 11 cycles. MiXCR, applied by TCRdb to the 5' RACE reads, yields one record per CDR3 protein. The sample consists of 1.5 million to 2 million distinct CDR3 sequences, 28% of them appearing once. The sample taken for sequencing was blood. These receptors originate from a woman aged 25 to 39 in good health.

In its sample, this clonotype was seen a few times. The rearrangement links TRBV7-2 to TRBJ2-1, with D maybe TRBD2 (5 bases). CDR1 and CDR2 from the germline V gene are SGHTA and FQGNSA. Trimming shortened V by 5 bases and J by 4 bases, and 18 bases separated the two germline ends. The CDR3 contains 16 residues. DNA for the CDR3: TGTGCCAGCAGCGCGAACGGGGTAGCCCCTTACAATGAGCAGTTCTTC. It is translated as CASSANGVAPYNEQFF.

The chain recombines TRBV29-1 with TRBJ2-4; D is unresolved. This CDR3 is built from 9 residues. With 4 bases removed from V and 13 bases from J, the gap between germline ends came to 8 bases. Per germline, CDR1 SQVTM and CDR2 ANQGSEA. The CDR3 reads CSVGFKQYF. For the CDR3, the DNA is TGCAGCGTTGGATTCAAGCAGTACTTC.

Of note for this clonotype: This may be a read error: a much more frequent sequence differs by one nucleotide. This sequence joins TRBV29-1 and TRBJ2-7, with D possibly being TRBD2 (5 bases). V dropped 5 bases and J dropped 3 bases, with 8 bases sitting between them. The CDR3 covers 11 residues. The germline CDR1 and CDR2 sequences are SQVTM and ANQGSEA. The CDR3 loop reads CSVLSDYEQYF. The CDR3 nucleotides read TGCAGCGTTCTTAGCGACTACGAGCAGTACTTC.

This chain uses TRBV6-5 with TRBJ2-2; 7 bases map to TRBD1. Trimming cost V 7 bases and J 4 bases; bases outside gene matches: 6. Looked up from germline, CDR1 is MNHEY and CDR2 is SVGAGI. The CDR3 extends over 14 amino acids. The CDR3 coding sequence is TGTGCCAGCACACAGGGGAAGGGCACCGGGGAGCTGTTTTTT. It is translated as CASTQGKGTGELFF.

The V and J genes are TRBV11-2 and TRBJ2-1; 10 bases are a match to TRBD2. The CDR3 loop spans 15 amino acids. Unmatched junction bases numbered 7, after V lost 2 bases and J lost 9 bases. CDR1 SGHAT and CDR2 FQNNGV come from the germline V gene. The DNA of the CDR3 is TGTGCCAGCAGCTTACAAGCGGGAGGGGACGGTGAGCAGTTCTTC. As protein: CASSLQAGGDGEQFF.

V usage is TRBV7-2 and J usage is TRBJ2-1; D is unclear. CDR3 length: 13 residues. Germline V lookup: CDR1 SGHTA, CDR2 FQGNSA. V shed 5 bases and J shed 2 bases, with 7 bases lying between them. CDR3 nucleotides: TGTACCAGCAGCATAACCCCCTACAATGAGCAGTTCTTC. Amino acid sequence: CTSSITPYNEQFF.

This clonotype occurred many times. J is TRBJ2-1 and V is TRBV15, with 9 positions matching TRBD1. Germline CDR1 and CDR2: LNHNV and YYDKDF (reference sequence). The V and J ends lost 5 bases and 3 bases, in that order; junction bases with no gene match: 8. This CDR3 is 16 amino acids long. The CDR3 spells CATSGPGQGDYNEQFF. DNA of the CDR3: TGTGCCACCAGCGGGCCGGGACAGGGAGACTACAATGAGCAGTTCTTC. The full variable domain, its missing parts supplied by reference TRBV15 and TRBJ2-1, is DAMVIQNPRYQVTQFGKPVTLSCSQTLNHNVMYWYQQKSSQAPKLLFHYYDKDFNNEADTPDNFQSRRPNTSFCFLDIRSPGLGDTAMYLCATSGPGQGDYNEQFFGPGTRLTVL.

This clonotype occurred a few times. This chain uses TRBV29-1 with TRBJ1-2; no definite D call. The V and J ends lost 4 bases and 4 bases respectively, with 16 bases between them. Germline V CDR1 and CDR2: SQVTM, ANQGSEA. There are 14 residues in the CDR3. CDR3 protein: CSVGEDPLGYGYTF. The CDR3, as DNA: TGCAGCGTTGGAGAGGACCCTTTGGGCTATGGCTACACCTTC.

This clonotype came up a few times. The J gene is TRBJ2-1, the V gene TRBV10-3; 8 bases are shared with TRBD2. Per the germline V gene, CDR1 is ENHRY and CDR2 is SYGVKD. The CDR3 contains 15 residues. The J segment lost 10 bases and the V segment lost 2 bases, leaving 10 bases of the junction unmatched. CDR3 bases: TGTGCCATCAGTGAGCAGAGCGGGGGCCCCCAGGAGCAGTTCTTC. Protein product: CAISEQSGGPQEQFF.

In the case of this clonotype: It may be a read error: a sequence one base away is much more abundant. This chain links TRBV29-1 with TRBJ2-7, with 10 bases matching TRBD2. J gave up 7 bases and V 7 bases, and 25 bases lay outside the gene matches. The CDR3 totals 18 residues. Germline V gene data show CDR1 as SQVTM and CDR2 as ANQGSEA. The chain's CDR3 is CSADTSGAFLGVYNEQYF. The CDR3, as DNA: TGCAGCGCCGACACTAGCGGGGCTTTCTTAGGGGTCTACAATGAGCAGTACTTC.

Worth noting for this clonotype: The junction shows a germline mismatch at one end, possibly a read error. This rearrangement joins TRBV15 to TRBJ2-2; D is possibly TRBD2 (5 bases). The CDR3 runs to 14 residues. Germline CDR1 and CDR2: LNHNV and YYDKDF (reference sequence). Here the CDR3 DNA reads TGTGCCACCAGCGTGGAAACAAGGACCGGGGAGCGGTTTTTT. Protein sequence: CATSVETRTGERFF. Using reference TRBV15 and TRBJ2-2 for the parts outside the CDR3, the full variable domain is DAMVIQNPRYQVTQFGKPVTLSCSQTLNHNVMYWYQQKSSQAPKLLFHYYDKDFNNEADTPDNFQSRRPNTSFCFLDIRSPGLGDTAMYLCATSVETRTGERFFGEGSRLTVL.

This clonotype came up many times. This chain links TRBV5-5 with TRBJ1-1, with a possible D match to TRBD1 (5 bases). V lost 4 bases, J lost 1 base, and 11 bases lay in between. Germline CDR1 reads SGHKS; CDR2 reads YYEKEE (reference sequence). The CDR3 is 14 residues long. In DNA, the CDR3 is TGTGCCAGCAGCAGAGCTCAGGGGAACACTGAAGCTTTCTTT. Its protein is CASSRAQGNTEAFF.

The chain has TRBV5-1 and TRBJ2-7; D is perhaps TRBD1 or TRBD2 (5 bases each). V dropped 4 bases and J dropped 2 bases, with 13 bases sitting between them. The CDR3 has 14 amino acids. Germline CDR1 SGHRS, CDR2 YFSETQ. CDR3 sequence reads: CASSPEGFTYEQYF. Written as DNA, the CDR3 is TGCGCCAGCAGCCCCGAGGGGTTCACCTACGAGCAGTACTTC.

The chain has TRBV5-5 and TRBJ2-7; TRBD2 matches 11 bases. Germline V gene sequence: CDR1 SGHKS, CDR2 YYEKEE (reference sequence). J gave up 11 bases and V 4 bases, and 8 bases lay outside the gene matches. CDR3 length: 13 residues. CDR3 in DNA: TGTGCCAGCAGCGTGGCTAGCGGGGGGCCCAAGTACTTC. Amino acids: CASSVASGGPKYF.

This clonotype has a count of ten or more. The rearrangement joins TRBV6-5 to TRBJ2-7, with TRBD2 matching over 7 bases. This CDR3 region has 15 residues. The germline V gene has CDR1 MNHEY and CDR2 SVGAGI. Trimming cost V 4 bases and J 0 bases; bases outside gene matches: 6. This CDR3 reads CASSSLGGSSYEQYF. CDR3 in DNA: TGTGCCAGCAGTTCCCTCGGGGGGAGCTCCTACGAGCAGTACTTC.

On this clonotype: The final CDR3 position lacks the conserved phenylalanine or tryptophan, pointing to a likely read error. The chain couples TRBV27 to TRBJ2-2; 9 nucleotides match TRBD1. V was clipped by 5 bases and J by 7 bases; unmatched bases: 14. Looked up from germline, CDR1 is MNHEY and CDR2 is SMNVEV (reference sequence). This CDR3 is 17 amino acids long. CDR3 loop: CASSRGADRGSGGELFL. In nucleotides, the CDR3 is TGTGCCAGCAGTCGGGGGGCGGACAGGGGTTCCGGCGGGGAGCTGTTTCTT.

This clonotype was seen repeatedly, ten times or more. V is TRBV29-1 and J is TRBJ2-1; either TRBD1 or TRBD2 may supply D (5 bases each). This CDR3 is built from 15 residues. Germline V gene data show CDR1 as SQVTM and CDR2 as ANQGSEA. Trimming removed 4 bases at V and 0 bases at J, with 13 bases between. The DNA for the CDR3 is TGCAGCGTTGGCCGAGCTGGGGGCTCCTACAATGAGCAGTTCTTC. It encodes CSVGRAGGSYNEQFF.